Listed below are T cell receptor beta chains from one sample, sequenced in a study of blood T cell repertoires in COVID-19. Produced via immunoSEQ multiplex PCR; TCRdb's table is partial and in-frame only. The repertoire includes about 120,000 clones, around 83% of them detected once, and approximately 5.8% sits in the top ten. Sequenced material: peripheral blood. The receptors derive from a man older than 75 with active or convalescent COVID-19. Each CDR3 is given with its conserved first and last residue. D genes are given only for firm matches.

j_call: TRBJ2-7; d_call: -; v_call: TRBV11-3; cdr3_aa: CASSLDILDEQYF; cdr3_nt: TGTGCCAGCAGCTTAGATATTCTCGACGAGCAGTACTTC
j_call: TRBJ2-5; d_call: -; v_call: TRBV24-1; cdr3_aa: CATSDFPTRETQYF; cdr3_nt: TGTGCCACCAGTGATTTTCCCACGAGAGAGACCCAGTACTTC
j_call: TRBJ1-6; d_call: -; v_call: TRBV2; cdr3_aa: CASSDRESPLHF; cdr3_nt: TGTGCCAGCAGTGACAGGGAATCACCCCTCCACTTT
j_call: TRBJ1-2; d_call: TRBD1; v_call: TRBV5-5; cdr3_aa: CASSLVPGGNGYTF; cdr3_nt: TGTGCCAGCAGCTTGGTGCCAGGGGGCAATGGCTACACCTTC
j_call: TRBJ2-5; d_call: -; v_call: TRBV5-1; cdr3_aa: CASRPGSRETQYF; cdr3_nt: TGCGCCAGCAGGCCGGGGTCAAGAGAGACCCAGTACTTC
j_call: TRBJ1-3; d_call: TRBD1; v_call: TRBV3-1/TRBV3-2; cdr3_aa: CASSQGPGQSGNTIYF; cdr3_nt: TGTGCCAGCAGCCAAGGGCCGGGACAGTCGGGAAACACCATATATTTT
j_call: TRBJ1-3; d_call: TRBD1; v_call: TRBV25-1; cdr3_aa: CASSGQGFSGNTIYF; cdr3_nt: TGTGCCAGCAGCGGACAGGGATTTTCTGGAAACACCATATATTTT
j_call: TRBJ1-5; d_call: -; v_call: TRBV5-3; cdr3_aa: CARSPYRVVRQPQHF; cdr3_nt: TGTGCCAGAAGCCCCTACAGGGTAGTAAGGCAGCCCCAGCATTTT
j_call: TRBJ2-2; d_call: TRBD1; v_call: TRBV5-1; cdr3_aa: CASSLAPQGAGELFF; cdr3_nt: TGCGCCAGCAGCTTGGCCCCACAGGGGGCCGGGGAGCTGTTTTTT
j_call: TRBJ2-3; d_call: -; v_call: TRBV7-9; cdr3_aa: CAKGGEWGDTQYF; cdr3_nt: TGTGCCAAAGGAGGGGAGTGGGGGGATACGCAGTATTTT
j_call: TRBJ1-2; d_call: -; v_call: TRBV6-5; cdr3_aa: CASGGARGYTF; cdr3_nt: TGTGCCAGCGGCGGGGCGCGAGGCTACACCTTC
j_call: TRBJ1-2; d_call: TRBD1; v_call: TRBV5-4; cdr3_aa: CASSRADRERGYTF; cdr3_nt: TGTGCCAGCAGCCGGGCGGACAGGGAGAGAGGCTACACCTTC
j_call: TRBJ1-3; d_call: TRBD1; v_call: TRBV30; cdr3_aa: CAWGEDRRSSGNTIYF; cdr3_nt: TGTGCCTGGGGGGAGGACAGGAGAAGCTCTGGAAACACCATATATTTT
j_call: TRBJ2-7; d_call: -; v_call: TRBV3-1/TRBV3-2; cdr3_aa: CASSQGPSSYEQYF; cdr3_nt: TGTGCCAGCAGCCAAGGCCCGAGCTCCTACGAGCAGTACTTC
j_call: TRBJ1-2; d_call: -; v_call: TRBV13; cdr3_aa: CASSAGTSGYTF; cdr3_nt: TGTGCCAGCAGCGCGGGGACTTCTGGCTACACCTTC
j_call: TRBJ1-1; d_call: -; v_call: TRBV29-1; cdr3_aa: CSVGTDTEAFF; cdr3_nt: TGCAGCGTTGGGACAGACACTGAAGCTTTCTTT
j_call: TRBJ2-7; d_call: TRBD2; v_call: TRBV7-2; cdr3_aa: CASSLASGGVSYEQYF; cdr3_nt: TGTGCCAGCAGCTTAGCTAGCGGGGGGGTCTCCTACGAGCAGTACTTC
j_call: TRBJ2-2; d_call: TRBD1; v_call: TRBV5-6; cdr3_aa: CASSTGAPGELFF; cdr3_nt: TGTGCCAGTTCGACAGGGGCGCCCGGGGAGCTGTTTTTT
j_call: TRBJ1-4; d_call: -; v_call: TRBV28; cdr3_aa: CASSKLDSPEKLFF; cdr3_nt: TGTGCCAGCAGTAAACTTGACAGCCCCGAAAAACTGTTTTTT
j_call: TRBJ1-2; d_call: -; v_call: TRBV28; cdr3_aa: CASTDSTNYGYTF; cdr3_nt: TGTGCCAGCACGGACAGTACTAACTATGGCTACACCTTC
j_call: TRBJ2-7; d_call: TRBD1; v_call: TRBV6-5; cdr3_aa: CASSPGQVSYEQYF; cdr3_nt: TGTGCCAGCAGTCCAGGACAGGTTTCCTACGAGCAGTACTTC
j_call: TRBJ2-3; d_call: TRBD2; v_call: TRBV18; cdr3_aa: CASSPREGSTDTQYF; cdr3_nt: TGTGCCAGCTCACCACGGGAGGGGTCCACAGATACGCAGTATTTT